The 27 T cell receptor beta chains below come from one sample, sequenced in a study of blood T cell repertoires in COVID-19. Assay: immunoSEQ multiplex PCR; the TCRdb copy retains only in-frame clones and omits some. The sample holds roughly 120,000 clones, approximately 82% seen once. Sequenced sample: peripheral blood. Receptors were obtained from a woman at least 80 years old with active or convalescent COVID-19.

V gene TRBV20-1 combines with J gene TRBJ1-2, with D maybe TRBD1 (6 bases). This CDR3 is built from 13 residues. In germline, CDR1 is DFQATT, CDR2 SNEGSKA (reference sequence). Trimming took 3 bases from V and 2 from J, leaving 10 bases between them. The CDR3 bases are TGCAGTGCTAGTGGAGGACAGAACTATGGCTACACCTTC. It yields the protein CSASGGQNYGYTF.

The CDR3 reads CASSSPPGQVYNEQFF. The DNA of the CDR3 is TGTGCCAGCAGTTCTCCCCCGGGACAAGTCTACAATGAGCAGTTCTTC. The chain carries TRBV27 and TRBJ2-1, with D perhaps TRBD1 (6 bases). The CDR3 is 16 residues long. V lost 4 bases, J lost 3 bases, and 16 bases lay in between. CDR1 and CDR2 (germline): MNHEY, SMNVEV (reference sequence).

The chain carries TRBV4-1 and TRBJ2-1; TRBD2 matches 12 bases. V lost 4 bases, J lost 7 bases, and 5 bases stayed unmatched. CDR1 is MGHRA and CDR2 is YSYEKL in the germline V gene. CDR3 length: 15 amino acids. The CDR3 spells CASSLGLAGWNEQFF. CDR3 DNA sequence: TGCGCCAGCAGCCTTGGACTAGCGGGATGGAATGAGCAGTTCTTC.

This clone was observed a single time. V and J are TRBV3-1 (or the pseudogene TRBV3-2) and TRBJ2-7; 9 nucleotides agree with TRBD2. Germline V CDR1 and CDR2: LGHDT, YNNKEL (reference sequence). V was clipped by 3 bases and J by 2 bases; unmatched bases: 5. The CDR3 contains 15 residues. CDR3 loop: CASSQSWTSAYEQYF. In nucleotides, the CDR3 is TGTGCCAGCAGCCAGAGTTGGACTAGCGCCTACGAGCAGTACTTC.

This clone was counted once. The chain joins TRBV5-5 to TRBJ2-2; 12 nucleotides align to TRBD2. V was clipped by 0 bases and J by 4 bases; unmatched bases: 1. The CDR3 contains 16 residues. The germline CDR1 and CDR2 sequences are SGHKS and YYEKEE (reference sequence). CDR3 in amino acids: CASSLEGLAGTGELFF. Here the CDR3 DNA reads TGTGCCAGCAGCTTGGAGGGACTAGCGGGCACCGGGGAGCTGTTTTTT.

This chain uses TRBV5-1 with TRBJ1-6; TRBD1 is a possible D gene (6 bases). CDR3 length: 14 residues. The germline CDR1 and CDR2 sequences are SGHRS and YFSETQ. V shed 4 bases and J shed 4 bases, with 9 bases lying between them. CDR3 coding DNA: TGCGCCAGCAGCCTAGGACAGTATAATTCACCCCTCCACTTT. This sequence encodes CASSLGQYNSPLHF.

The V call is TRBV4-1, the J call TRBJ1-4, with D tentatively TRBD1 (5 bases). CDR3 length: 15 residues. Trimming took 1 base from V and 0 from J, leaving 6 bases between them. Per germline, CDR1 MGHRA and CDR2 YSYEKL. The CDR3 sequence is CASSQGQTTNEKLFF. The CDR3 region has the DNA TGCGCCAGCAGCCAAGGACAGACAACTAATGAAAAACTGTTTTTT.

The chain links TRBV12-3 or TRBV12-4 to TRBJ1-2, with D tentatively TRBD1 (6 bases). The CDR3 loop spans 12 amino acids. Trimming cost V 6 bases and J 8 bases, with 13 bases left between them. CDR3 bases: TGTGCCAGCAGAGCAGGGGATTGGGGCTACACCTTC. It encodes CASRAGDWGYTF.

The V call is TRBV7-2, the J call TRBJ2-3; possible D gene TRBD2, 5 bases. The V end was cut by 2 bases, the J end by 4 bases, with 13 bases between. Germline V gives CDR1 SGHTA, CDR2 FQGNSA. The CDR3 is made up of 15 amino acids. In DNA, the CDR3 is TGTGCCAGCAGCTTAAAGCTACTAGGACCAGATACGCAGTATTTT. Its protein product is CASSLKLLGPDTQYF.

The CDR3 here is CASSESRLLSTDTQYF. CDR3 DNA sequence: TGCGCCAGCAGTGAGTCCAGGCTCCTCAGCACAGATACGCAGTATTTT. The rearrangement uses TRBV10-1 and TRBJ2-3, with D uncertain. V was shortened by 0 bases and J by 0 bases, with 10 bases between the two germline ends. CDR3 size: 16 residues. Germline V gene lookup returns CDR1 WNHNN and CDR2 SYGVQD (reference sequence).

This clone appeared a single time. The V call is TRBV5-6, the J call TRBJ1-2; the D gene is possibly TRBD1 (5 bases). In germline, CDR1 is SGHDT, CDR2 YYEEEE. V was pared by 4 bases and J by 4 bases, with 11 bases between. This CDR3 has 13 amino acids. The CDR3 DNA is TGTGCCAGCAGCCCCCGGACACCCTATGGCTACACCTTC. This translates into CASSPRTPYGYTF.

V is TRBV27 and J is TRBJ2-7, with D possibly matching TRBD2 (5 bases). The CDR3 has 18 residues. Per germline, CDR1 MNHEY and CDR2 SMNVEV (reference sequence). V was pared by 5 bases and J by 1 base, with 24 bases between. In DNA, the CDR3 is TGTGCCAGCAGTCCACCGGGCGTGGGAGCTAGCTCTTCCTACGAGCAGTACTTC. Protein sequence: CASSPPGVGASSSYEQYF.

This rearrangement joins TRBV2 to TRBJ1-2; TRBD1 agrees at 7 bases. The V gene end was trimmed by 1 base and the J gene end by 5 bases; junction bases not matched to a gene: 4. The CDR3 covers 14 residues. The germline V gene has CDR1 SNHLY and CDR2 FYNNEI. DNA of the CDR3: TGTGCCAGCAGTGAAGATGGACAGGTATATGGCTACACCTTC. Translating gives CASSEDGQVYGYTF.

As to this clone: A read error is likely, as this CDR3 ends without the conserved phenylalanine or tryptophan. No DNA is shown, since the ends of the CDR3 on it are uncertain; the CDR3 is the one TCRdb lists. CDR3 residues: CASSSMRTSGSL. This chain joins TRBV7-3 and TRBJ2-7; TRBD2, the table's D call, was not compared with the DNA. Per germline, CDR1 SGHTA and CDR2 FQGTGA. The CDR3 length equals 12 residues, ends included.

The chain is built from TRBV28 and TRBJ2-7; 7 bases are a match to TRBD2. Trimming at V came to 7 bases and at J to 6 bases, leaving 18 bases not matched to a gene. The CDR3 length is 16 residues. Germline loops: CDR1 MDHEN, CDR2 SYDVKM. The CDR3 reads CASTQSIPGLRREQYF. CDR3 bases: TGTGCCAGCACCCAATCCATACCGGGACTAAGACGCGAGCAGTACTTC. Together with reference TRBV28 and TRBJ2-7, the CDR3 gives the full variable domain: DVKVTQSSRYLVKRTGEKVFLECVQDMDHENMFWYRQDPGLGLRLIYFSYDVKMKEKGDIPEGYSVSREKKERFSLILESASTNQTSMYLCASTQSIPGLRREQYFGPGTRLTVT.

DNA of the CDR3: TGTGCCATCGATTCAGGGAACGAGCAGTACTTC. This codes for CAIDSGNEQYF. The chain carries TRBV10-3 and TRBJ2-7; tentative D call: TRBD1 (5 bases). CDR1 and CDR2 from the germline V gene are ENHRY and SYGVKD. CDR3 size: 11 residues. The V end lost 8 bases, the J end lost 5 bases, and 10 bases lay between the germline ends.

The rearrangement uses TRBV19 and TRBJ2-2, with a weak D call TRBD1 (6 bases). The V gene's germline CDR1 is LNHDA and CDR2 SQIVND (reference sequence). Trimming pared 5 bases from V and 0 bases from J, leaving 13 bases between. The CDR3 contains 16 residues. The CDR3 DNA follows: TGTGCCAGTAGTGGCTGGACAGCCGCGAACACCGGGGAGCTGTTTTTT. Translated: CASSGWTAANTGELFF.

The DNA for the CDR3 is TGTGCCAGTAGTATATGGCGGGATGGGAATGAGCAGTTCTTC. Translation gives CASSIWRDGNEQFF. The V call is TRBV19, the J call TRBJ2-1; D is possibly TRBD2 (6 bases). The ends were cut back, 2 bases at V and 7 bases at J, with 12 bases in the middle. Germline V lookup: CDR1 LNHDA, CDR2 SQIVND (reference sequence). This CDR3 spans 14 amino acids.

The chain uses TRBV9 and TRBJ2-1; 7 bases are a match to TRBD2. CDR3 length: 14 amino acids. CDR1 is SGDLS and CDR2 is YYNGEE in the germline V gene. Trimming took 1 base from V and 2 from J; bases not matched to a gene: 0. The CDR3 bases are TGTGCCAGCAGCGTAAGCGGGACCTACAATGAGCAGTTCTTC. Protein product: CASSVSGTYNEQFF. Full variable domain (missing parts from reference TRBV9 and TRBJ2-1): DSGVTQTPKHLITATGQRVTLRCSPRSGDLSVYWYQQSLDQGLQFLIQYYNGEERAKGNILERFSAQQFPDLHSELNLSSLELGDSALYFCASSVSGTYNEQFFGPGTRLTVL.

This chain links TRBV4-1 with TRBJ2-5; 7 bases are shared with TRBD1. The CDR3 totals 14 residues. The V gene's germline CDR1 is MGHRA and CDR2 YSYEKL. V was pared by 4 bases and J by 1 base, with 3 bases of the junction left unmatched. The CDR3 loop is CASSRGQVQETQYF. The DNA of the CDR3 is TGCGCCAGCAGCCGAGGACAGGTCCAAGAGACCCAGTACTTC.

This chain links TRBV10-1 with TRBJ2-3; D ambiguous. Trimming stripped 4 bases from V and 2 bases from J, with 13 bases between. The CDR3 totals 15 residues. In germline, CDR1 is WNHNN, CDR2 SYGVQD (reference sequence). In DNA, the CDR3 is TGCGCCAGCAGTGCTGGAGATAACCCCACAGATACGCAGTATTTT. It specifies CASSAGDNPTDTQYF.

This rearrangement joins TRBV14 to TRBJ2-5, with 10 positions matching TRBD1. J gave up 6 bases and V 6 bases, and 7 bases lay outside the gene matches. This CDR3 is built from 14 residues. The germline V gene has CDR1 SGHDN and CDR2 FVKESK. CDR3 DNA: TGTGCCAGCAGACGTGGACAGGGGGAAAAGACCCAGTACTTC. It yields the protein CASRRGQGEKTQYF.

The gene calls are TRBV23-1 and TRBJ1-2; perhaps TRBD1 as D (5 bases). TRBV23-1 is recorded as an ORF, its role being uncertain. V was cut by 10 bases and J by 10 bases, with 16 bases left in between. The length of the CDR3 is 11 residues. The CDR3 DNA reads TGCGCCACCGATTGGGGACTTAACTACACCTTC. Translated: CATDWGLNYTF.

The gene calls are TRBV7-9 and TRBJ2-1; D ambiguous. The CDR3 runs to 12 residues. Trimming took off 0 bases at V and 13 bases at J, with 10 bases between the two ends. From germline, CDR1 is SEHNR and CDR2 FQNEAQ (reference sequence). The CDR3 region is CASSLALVEQFF. CDR3 coding DNA: TGTGCCAGCAGCTTAGCGCTAGTTGAACAGTTCTTC.

The table lists this clone with a count of one. The chain recombines TRBV4-1 with TRBJ1-5; TRBD1 matches at 10 bases. Germline trimming cut 0 bases from V and 8 bases from J; bases unmatched to any gene: 7. CDR3 size: 16 residues. Germline V gene sequence: CDR1 MGHRA, CDR2 YSYEKL. DNA for the CDR3: TGCGCCAGCAGCCAAGATCCGGGGACAGGGGTAAAGCCCCAGCATTTT. It is translated as CASSQDPGTGVKPQHF.

CDR3 in DNA: TGTGCCAGCAGCCGAATAGGGGGCCGGGATGAAAAACTGTTTTTT. Its protein is CASSRIGGRDEKLFF. This chain uses TRBV14 with TRBJ1-4; 7 nucleotides align to TRBD1. The germline gives CDR1 SGHDN, CDR2 FVKESK. V lost 4 bases and J lost 6; bases outside the gene matches: 8. This CDR3 is built from 15 residues.

The V gene is TRBV10-3, the J gene TRBJ1-1, with 7 bases aligning to TRBD1. This CDR3 spans 16 amino acids. The germline gives CDR1 ENHRY, CDR2 SYGVKD. V shed 10 bases and J 1 base; nucleotides not matched to a gene: 15. CDR3 in amino acids: CATGRGQGRGNTEAFF. The CDR3 bases are TGTGCCACCGGGAGGGGGCAGGGAAGAGGGAACACTGAAGCTTTCTTT.